A selection of T cell receptor beta chains follows, all from one sample in a study of regulatory T cells in long-lasting Graves disease. TCRdb independently ran MiXCR on the multiplex PCR reads; one entry per CDR3 protein. The sample has 500,000 to 700,000 distinct CDR3 sequences; about 15% are singletons. The data were also submitted as part of a second study, on T cells in Graves' hyperthyroidism and ophthalmopathy.

Specimen: peripheral blood mononuclear cells (PBMCs), collected at new diagnosis, from a patient treated with antithyroid drugs. Every receptor here comes from a woman in her 30s with Graves disease. The CDR3 runs from the conserved cysteine through the conserved F or W. D genes are given only for firm matches. For some rows the clone size is stated as once, few or many, or as a class when expanded; others skip it.

j_gene,d_gene,abundance,v_gene,CDR3nt,CDR3aa
TRBJ2-1,TRBD2,many,TRBV12-3/TRBV12-4,TGTGCCAGCAGTTTCGGGGGGGCCATTAGTGGGAGTGAGCAGTTCTTC,CASSFGGAISGSEQFF
TRBJ2-1,TRBD1,.,TRBV9,TGTGCCAGCACCAGGACGGGACAGCCGGGGAATGAGCAGTTCTTC,CASTRTGQPGNEQFF
TRBJ2-3,TRBD2,few,TRBV29-1,TGCAGCGTTCAGGGGCTAATAGCGGGACTTCCTAGAGGTAGCACAGATACGCAGTATTTT,CSVQGLIAGLPRGSTDTQYF
TRBJ2-7,TRBD2,few,TRBV20-1,TGCAGTGCTAGAGACGGCAGGGAGGGGTACGAGCAGTACTTC,CSARDGREGYEQYF
TRBJ1-4,.,.,TRBV6-5,TGTGCTAGCAGTCACTCCTGGACGGACCAAGGCAATGAAAAACTGTTTTTT,CASSHSWTDQGNEKLFF
TRBJ2-1,TRBD1,few,TRBV10-3,TGTGCCATCAGTGAACTGGGACAGGGGAGCTCCTACAATGAGCAGTTCTTC,CAISELGQGSSYNEQFF
TRBJ1-2,.,few,TRBV13,TGTGCCAGCTCTTTGGGGCGCGAAGGCTACACCTTC,CASSLGREGYTF
TRBJ2-5,TRBD2,many,TRBV6-5,TGTGCCAGCAGTTACTTGGACCGGGGGGGACCCCAGTACTTC,CASSYLDRGGPQYF
TRBJ2-2,TRBD2,few,TRBV4-2,TGTGCCAGCAGCCAAGAGCCCCCGACTAGCGGGATCAGCACCGGGGAGCTGTTTTTT,CASSQEPPTSGISTGELFF
TRBJ2-6,TRBD1,.,TRBV5-1,TGCGCCAGCAGCCCTCCTAACCTAGGGGGCGCGAAACAGGGGTCCAACGTCCTGACTTTC,CASSPPNLGGAKQGSNVLTF
TRBJ1-3,.,few,TRBV7-6,TGTGCCAGCAGCAGTGAGACTGGAAACACCATATATTTT,CASSSETGNTIYF
TRBJ2-3,.,.,TRBV7-6,TGTGCCAGCAGCTTTGTAGGAGGGTCTAGCACAGATACGCAGTATTTT,CASSFVGGSSTDTQYF
TRBJ1-4,TRBD1,many,TRBV7-2,TGTGCCAGCAGTCGAGACAGGGGGCCTGAAAAACTGTTTTTT,CASSRDRGPEKLFF
TRBJ2-3,.,many,TRBV6-2/TRBV6-3,TGTGCCAGCACCCCGGGACCGGCGCTGGGAGATACGCAGTATTTT,CASTPGPALGDTQYF
TRBJ2-7,.,.,TRBV30,TGTGCCTGGGGGGGCGCCTCCTACGAGCAGTACTTC,CAWGGASYEQYF